Each of the 2 T cell receptor beta chains below was sequenced from the same sample in a study of type 1 regulatory T cells. TCRdb processed the reads anew with MiXCR; each CDR3 protein has one entry. The profile covers about 65,000 distinct CDR3 sequences, with about 48% appearing a single time and around 2.1% taken by the ten largest. For these TCRs, the target antigens are not known. Sequences were obtained from cultured non-Tr1 T cells, either the whole culture or a sorted T cell fraction (not recorded which). The receptors here all came from a human donor in good health.

This clonotype was seen a handful of times. The chain has TRBV2 and TRBJ2-7; 7 bases are a match to TRBD1. J gave up 5 bases and V 7 bases, and 8 bases lay outside the gene matches. The germline gives CDR1 SNHLY, CDR2 FYNNEI. There are 13 residues in the CDR3. In DNA, the CDR3 is TGTGCCAGCAAACACGACAGGGTCAACGAGCAGTACTTC. This translates into CASKHDRVNEQYF.

This clonotype came up a few times. The genes are TRBV6-1 and TRBJ1-2; D is ambiguous. The V end was cut by 7 bases, the J end by 4 bases, with 16 bases between. The CDR3 runs to 14 residues. The V gene's germline CDR1 is MNHNS and CDR2 SASEGT. The CDR3 nucleotides read TGTGCCAGCAAGGTCCTAGCGGGTAGCTATGGCTACACCTTC. Translation gives CASKVLAGSYGYTF.